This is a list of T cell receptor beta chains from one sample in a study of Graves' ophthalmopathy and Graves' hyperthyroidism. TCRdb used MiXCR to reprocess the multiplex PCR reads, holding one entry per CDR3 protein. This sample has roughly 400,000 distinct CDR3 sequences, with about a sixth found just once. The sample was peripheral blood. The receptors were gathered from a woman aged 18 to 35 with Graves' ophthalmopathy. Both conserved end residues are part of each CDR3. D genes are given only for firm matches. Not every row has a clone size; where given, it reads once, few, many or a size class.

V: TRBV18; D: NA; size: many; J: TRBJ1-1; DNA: TGTGCCAGCTCACCGGGTATCGACAGACACACTGAAGCTTTCTTT; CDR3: CASSPGIDRHTEAFF
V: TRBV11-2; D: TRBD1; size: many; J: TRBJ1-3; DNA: TGTGCCAGCAGCCTCGTATGGGGACAGGGGGCTGGAAACACCATATATTTT; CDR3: CASSLVWGQGAGNTIYF
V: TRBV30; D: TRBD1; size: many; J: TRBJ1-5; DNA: TGTGCCTGGACAGGGGGCACGAATCAGCCCCAGCATTTT; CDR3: CAWTGGTNQPQHF
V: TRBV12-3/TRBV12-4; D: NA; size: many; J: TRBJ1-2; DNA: TGTGCCAGCGGCTCTCAGGGACGGGGTGGCTACACCTTC; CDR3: CASGSQGRGGYTF
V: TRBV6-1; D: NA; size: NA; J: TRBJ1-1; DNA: TGTGCCAGCAACCCCTCGGTGGGGAGGGCGGCTGAAGCTTTCTTT; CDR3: CASNPSVGRAAEAFF
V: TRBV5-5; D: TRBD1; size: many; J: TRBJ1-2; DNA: TGTGCCAGCAGTATGACAGGGGACGTCTTCTACACCTTC; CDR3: CASSMTGDVFYTF
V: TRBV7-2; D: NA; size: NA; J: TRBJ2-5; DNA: TGTGCCAGCAGCTTAGGGGGTACGGTAGCACAAGAGACCCAGTACTTC; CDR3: CASSLGGTVAQETQYF
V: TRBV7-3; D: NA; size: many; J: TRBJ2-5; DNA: TGTGCCAGCAGCTTCTCTGGGACGGACCAAGAGACCCAGTACTTC; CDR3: CASSFSGTDQETQYF
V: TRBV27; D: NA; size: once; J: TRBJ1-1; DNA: TGTGCCAGCTGGGCCTTGGGTGGTACTGAAGCTTTCTTT; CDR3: CASWALGGTEAFF
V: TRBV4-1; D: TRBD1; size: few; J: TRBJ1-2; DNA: TGCGCCAGCAGCCAAGTGGGACAGAGTTCCGGCGGCTACACCTTC; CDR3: CASSQVGQSSGGYTF
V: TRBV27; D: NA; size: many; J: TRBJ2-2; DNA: TGTGCCAGCCGTATGGGACAACGCGCCGGGGAGCTGTTTTTT; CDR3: CASRMGQRAGELFF
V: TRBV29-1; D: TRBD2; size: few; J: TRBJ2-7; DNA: TGCAGCGGATCTTTTAGCGGGACCTACGAGCAGTACTTC; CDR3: CSGSFSGTYEQYF
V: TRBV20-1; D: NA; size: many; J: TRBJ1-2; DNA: TGCAGTGCTATCCCCGAATATGGCTACACCTTC; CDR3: CSAIPEYGYTF
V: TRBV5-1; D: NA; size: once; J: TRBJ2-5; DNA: TGCGCCAGCAGCTTAGGGGGGCCGGTGGAGACCCAGTACTTC; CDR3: CASSLGGPVETQYF
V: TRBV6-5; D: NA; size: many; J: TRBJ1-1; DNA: TGTGCCTCCCTGGGGAGGGGGGCGAACACTGAAGCTTTCTTT; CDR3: CASLGRGANTEAFF
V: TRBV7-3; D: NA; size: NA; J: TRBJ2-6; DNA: TGTGCCAGCAGCCAAGGGGTGGCTGGGGCCAACGTCCTGACTTTC; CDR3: CASSQGVAGANVLTF
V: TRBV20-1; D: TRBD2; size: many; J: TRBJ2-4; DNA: TGCAGTGCTAGAGATAGCGGGAGGGTGGAAAACATTCAGTACTTC; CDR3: CSARDSGRVENIQYF
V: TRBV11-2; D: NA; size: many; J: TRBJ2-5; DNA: TGTGCCAGCAGCTTAGCGCCCCCAGAGACCCAGTACTTC; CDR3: CASSLAPPETQYF
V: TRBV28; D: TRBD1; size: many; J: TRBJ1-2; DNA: TGTGCCAGCAGTTTATCCTGGGACAGGGTCTATGGCTACACCTTC; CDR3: CASSLSWDRVYGYTF
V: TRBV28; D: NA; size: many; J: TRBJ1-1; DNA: TGTGCCAGCAGTTTTCCGTCGAACACTGAAGCTTTCTTT; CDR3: CASSFPSNTEAFF
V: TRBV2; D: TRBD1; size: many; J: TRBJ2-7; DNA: TGTGCCAGCAGTGAAAGGCCAGGGGGCTTCTACGAGCAGTACTTC; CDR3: CASSERPGGFYEQYF
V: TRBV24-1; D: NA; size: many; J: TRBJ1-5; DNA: TGTGCCACCAGTGACCGCGGGGGTGAGGCTAATCAGCCCCAGCATTTT; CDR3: CATSDRGGEANQPQHF
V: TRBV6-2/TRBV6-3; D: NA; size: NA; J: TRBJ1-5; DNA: TGTGCCAGTAACAGGGCTTATAGCAATCAGCCCCAGCATTTT; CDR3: CASNRAYSNQPQHF
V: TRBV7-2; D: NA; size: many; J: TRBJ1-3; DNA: TGTGCCAGCAGCTGGGTTGGGGACACCATATATTTT; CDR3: CASSWVGDTIYF
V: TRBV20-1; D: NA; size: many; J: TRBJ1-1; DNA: TGCAGTGCTGCTGCCCTCATGGGGACTGAAGCTTTCTTT; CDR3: CSAAALMGTEAFF
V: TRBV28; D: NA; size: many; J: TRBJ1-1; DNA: TGTGCCAGCAGTCCCCGGACTGGAAGGAACACTGAAGCTTTCTTT; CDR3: CASSPRTGRNTEAFF
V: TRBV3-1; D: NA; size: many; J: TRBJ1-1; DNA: TGTGCCAGCAGCCAAGATCGGACCCAGGATGCTTTCTTT; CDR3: CASSQDRTQDAFF
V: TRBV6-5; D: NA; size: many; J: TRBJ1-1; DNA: TGTGCCAGCAGTTACGGGGAGACTGAAGCTTTCTTT; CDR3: CASSYGETEAFF
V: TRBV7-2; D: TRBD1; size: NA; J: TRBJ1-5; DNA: TGTGCCAGCAGCTTTATAGACAGGGGCAATCAGCCCCAGCATTTT; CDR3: CASSFIDRGNQPQHF
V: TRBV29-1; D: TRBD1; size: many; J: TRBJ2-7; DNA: TGCAGCGTCCTTGCGACAGGGTTCTCCTACGAGCAGTACTTC; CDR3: CSVLATGFSYEQYF
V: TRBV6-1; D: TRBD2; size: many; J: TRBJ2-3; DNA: TGTGCCAGCAGTGAAGTAGGTAGAGGACTAGGGACAGATACGCAGTATTTT; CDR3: CASSEVGRGLGTDTQYF